Described below is a single TCR beta chain sequence and its context. Its antigen remains unknown. This entry comes from a study of T cell responses to AZD1222 COVID-19 vaccine. Findings of the study overall: Targeting of unmutated variant regions was reportedly seen in nearly half of spike-specific TCRs. Repertoire collection took place solely once the T cell response had peaked. Dominant CD4 TCR responses targeted spike regions 160-218 and 743-854.

Clones were read by immunoSEQ multiplex PCR, and TCRdb kept only the in-frame ones, dropping some. The table has about 130,000 clones, just over 85% seen once. The trim removed 5 bases at V and 2 bases at J, leaving 5 bases unmatched. The CDR3 loop spans 14 amino acids. The germline CDR1 and CDR2 sequences are SGHTA and FQGNSA. The V gene is TRBV7-2, the J gene TRBJ2-7; 8 bases match TRBD2. The starting material was peripheral blood, obtained on day 0 of AZD1222 vaccination. This clonotype was obtained from an adult in good health. CDR3 loop: CASSPSGSTYEQYF. CDR3 coding DNA: TGTGCCAGCAGCCCAAGCGGGAGTACCTACGAGCAGTACTTC.